These 29 T cell receptor beta chains came from one sample sequenced in a study of T cell responses to AZD1222 COVID-19 vaccine. Some clones are missing from TCRdb's copy, which holds only in-frame ones; the method was immunoSEQ multiplex PCR. The data contain about 140,000 clones, 70% to 90% of them singletons. The input for sequencing was peripheral blood, taken on day 0 of AZD1222 vaccination. All receptors come from an adult in good health.

V and J are TRBV5-5 and TRBJ1-1; D is uncertain. This CDR3 has 13 residues. Trimming took off 2 bases at V and 1 base at J, with 6 bases between the two ends. The germline CDR1 and CDR2 sequences are SGHKS and YYEKEE (reference sequence). CDR3 protein: CASSFGGNTEAFF. CDR3 nucleotide sequence: TGTGCCAGCAGCTTTGGAGGGAACACTGAAGCTTTCTTT.

The chain has TRBV10-3 and TRBJ1-1; 7 nucleotides match TRBD1. CDR1 and CDR2 from the germline V gene are ENHRY and SYGVKD. The CDR3 is 15 amino acids. The V and J ends lost 4 bases and 1 base, in that order; junction bases with no gene match: 6. This CDR3 is CAISAATGRNTEAFF. CDR3 nucleotide sequence: TGTGCCATCAGTGCCGCGACAGGGCGGAACACTGAAGCTTTCTTT.

This clone appeared once. This chain joins TRBV20-1 and TRBJ2-5, with D unresolved. This CDR3 comprises 10 residues. Between the trimmed V and J ends, which lost 5 bases and 6 bases, there was a span of 7 bases. Germline CDR1 is DFQATT and CDR2 is SNEGSKA (reference sequence). The CDR3, as DNA: TGCAGTGCTGCCCCCAAGACCCAGTACTTC. Translation gives CSAAPKTQYF.

The chain links TRBV9 to TRBJ1-5; a possible D gene is TRBD1 (5 bases). The CDR3 length is 14 residues. Germline assignment: CDR1 SGDLS and CDR2 YYNGEE. V lost 0 bases, J lost 4 bases, and 8 bases lay in between. CDR3 amino acids: CASSVEAGNQPQHF. The CDR3, as DNA: TGTGCCAGCAGCGTAGAGGCAGGGAATCAGCCCCAGCATTTT.

This clone was picked up a small number of times. The rearrangement uses TRBV7-9 and TRBJ2-5, with a possible D match to TRBD2 (5 bases). Trimming left V 7 bases short and J 0 bases short, with 9 bases between. The CDR3 totals 13 residues. Germline V gene lookup returns CDR1 SEHNR and CDR2 FQNEAQ (reference sequence). The CDR3 nucleotides read TGTGCCAGCAACCGAGGGTACCAAGAGACCCAGTACTTC. Protein product: CASNRGYQETQYF.

The CDR3 DNA reads as TGTGCCAGCAGTGAGGGGTTATTTCCCGGGGAGCTGTTTTTT. Residues: CASSEGLFPGELFF. The chain has TRBV25-1 and TRBJ2-2, with no clear D. CDR3 length: 14 amino acids. CDR1 is MGHDK and CDR2 is SYGVNS in the germline V gene. Trimming removed 3 bases from V and 6 bases from J, with 11 bases in between.

This sequence joins TRBV28 and TRBJ1-2; TRBD1 matches 7 bases. The germline CDR1 and CDR2 sequences are MDHEN and SYDVKM. The CDR3 runs 13 residues. The V gene end was trimmed by 6 bases and the J gene end by 4 bases; junction bases not matched to a gene: 5. The CDR3 coding sequence is TGTGCCAGCAGCATGGGACAGCCCTATGGCTACACCTTC. Translated: CASSMGQPYGYTF.

The rearrangement links TRBV29-1 to TRBJ2-1, with TRBD2 matching 8 bases. V shed 4 bases and J 1 base; nucleotides not matched to a gene: 9. Germline CDR1 is SQVTM and CDR2 is ANQGSEA. This CDR3 is built from 16 residues. Here the CDR3 reads CSVAGAGGPSYNEQFF. Written as DNA, the CDR3 is TGCAGCGTTGCCGGGGCGGGGGGACCATCCTACAATGAGCAGTTCTTC.

The V call is TRBV2, the J call TRBJ1-1; D is ambiguous. The CDR3 has 15 amino acids. Germline loops: CDR1 SNHLY, CDR2 FYNNEI. V gave up 8 bases and J gave up 3 bases, with 19 bases separating them. The CDR3 reads CASFMTVGMDTEAFF. CDR3 nucleotide sequence: TGTGCCAGCTTCATGACGGTCGGAATGGACACTGAAGCTTTCTTT.

This clone was picked up a small number of times. V is TRBV5-1 and J is TRBJ1-2; D gene uncertain. This CDR3 comprises 14 residues. Germline loops: CDR1 SGHRS, CDR2 YFSETQ. Between the trimmed V and J ends, which lost 0 bases and 7 bases, there was a span of 13 bases. This CDR3 is CASSLVLGNSGYTF. CDR3 bases: TGCGCCAGCAGCTTGGTTTTGGGTAATTCTGGCTACACCTTC.

DNA of the CDR3: TGTGCCAGCAGCTTAGGCACGGGATTTAGCACAGATACGCAGTATTTT. Its translation: CASSLGTGFSTDTQYF. J is TRBJ2-3 and V is TRBV7-2; maybe TRBD2 (5 bases). The V and J ends lost 1 base and 0 bases respectively, with 11 bases between them. Germline lookup yields CDR1 SGHTA and CDR2 FQGNSA. The length of the CDR3 is 16 residues.

The sample holds one count of this clone. The rearrangement joins TRBV29-1 to TRBJ1-2, with 7 bases fitting TRBD1. Germline loops: CDR1 SQVTM, CDR2 ANQGSEA. After removal of 0 bases from V and 0 bases from J, the junction contained 13 bases not matched to a gene. The length of the CDR3 is 18 residues. CDR3 residues: CSVEDQEGTAIPNYGYTF. CDR3 in DNA: TGCAGCGTTGAAGATCAGGAGGGGACAGCCATTCCTAACTATGGCTACACCTTC.

V and J are TRBV3-1 (or the pseudogene TRBV3-2) and TRBJ1-3; D is possibly TRBD1 (5 bases). The V gene's germline CDR1 is LGHDT and CDR2 YNNKEL (reference sequence). The CDR3 spans 15 residues. V was trimmed by 4 bases and J by 0 bases, leaving 10 bases between them. CDR3 region: CASSLDRSSGNTIYF. The CDR3 DNA sequence: TGTGCCAGCAGCCTAGACAGAAGCTCTGGAAACACCATATATTTT.

The chain links TRBV15 to TRBJ1-3; D gene ambiguous. V lost 5 bases and J 4 bases, leaving 15 bases between the germline ends. CDR3 length: 15 amino acids. Germline CDR1 and CDR2: LNHNV and YYDKDF (reference sequence). CDR3 DNA sequence: TGTGCCACCAGCCTGAGTAGGGCTTCAGGAAACACCATATATTTT. Translating it yields CATSLSRASGNTIYF. The full variable domain, rest sourced from reference TRBV15 and TRBJ1-3, is DAMVIQNPRYQVTQFGKPVTLSCSQTLNHNVMYWYQQKSSQAPKLLFHYYDKDFNNEADTPDNFQSRRPNTSFCFLDIRSPGLGDTAMYLCATSLSRASGNTIYFGEGSWLTVV.

The CDR3 spells CASSPGRLAGGPASQFF. DNA of the CDR3: TGCGCCAGCAGCCCAGGCCGGCTAGCGGGAGGGCCTGCTTCACAGTTCTTC. The chain recombines TRBV4-1 with TRBJ2-1; TRBD2 agrees at 12 bases. CDR3 length: 17 residues. The junction had 17 bases not matched to a gene; V was cut back by 4 bases and J by 13 bases. From germline, CDR1 is MGHRA and CDR2 YSYEKL.

The chain carries TRBV19 and TRBJ2-3; D remains ambiguous. Trimming cost V 5 bases and J 4 bases, with 13 bases left between them. Germline CDR1 is LNHDA and CDR2 is SQIVND (reference sequence). There are 14 residues in the CDR3. CDR3 region: CASSWRFSADTQYF. The CDR3 DNA sequence: TGTGCCAGTAGTTGGCGATTCTCCGCAGATACGCAGTATTTT.

V and J are TRBV6-1 and TRBJ2-5; possibly TRBD2 for D (5 bases). The CDR3 consists of 16 residues. Trimming stripped 1 base from V and 3 bases from J, with 15 bases between. CDR1 is MNHNS and CDR2 is SASEGT in the germline V gene. The CDR3 here is CASSEGHGLIKETQYF. For the CDR3, the DNA is TGTGCCAGCAGTGAAGGTCACGGACTGATAAAAGAGACCCAGTACTTC.

V gene TRBV9 combines with J gene TRBJ2-7; TRBD2 matches 13 bases. Looked up from germline, CDR1 is SGDLS and CDR2 is YYNGEE. CDR3 length: 16 amino acids. V lost 3 bases, J lost 6 bases, and 9 bases stayed unmatched. As DNA, the CDR3 is TGTGCCAGCAGCGCGATGGGACTAGCGGGACTGGGCGAGCAGTACTTC. Translated, it gives CASSAMGLAGLGEQYF.

This clone was seen only once. The chain joins TRBV19 to TRBJ1-2, with TRBD1 matching over 10 bases. CDR1 is LNHDA, CDR2 SQIVND, per germline (reference sequence). This CDR3 region has 16 residues. The ends lost 6 bases at V and 0 bases at J; junction bases unmatched: 7. The CDR3 is CASSPGTGAANYGYTF. The CDR3, as DNA: TGTGCCAGTAGCCCCGGGACAGGGGCAGCTAACTATGGCTACACCTTC.

The chain joins TRBV28 to TRBJ1-5; a weak D match, TRBD1 (5 bases). The CDR3 consists of 15 residues. V was pared by 1 base and J by 6 bases, with 13 bases between. The germline CDR1 and CDR2 sequences are MDHEN and SYDVKM. In nucleotides, the CDR3 is TGTGCCAGCAGTTTATATAGGGGAGGAGGTCAGCCCCAGCATTTT. Amino acids: CASSLYRGGGQPQHF. The full variable domain, in which reference TRBV28 and TRBJ1-5 provide the parts outside the CDR3, is DVKVTQSSRYLVKRTGEKVFLECVQDMDHENMFWYRQDPGLGLRLIYFSYDVKMKEKGDIPEGYSVSREKKERFSLILESASTNQTSMYLCASSLYRGGGQPQHFGDGTRLSIL.

The chain couples TRBV7-2 to TRBJ1-1; D not certain. Per the germline V gene, CDR1 is SGHTA and CDR2 is FQGNSA. There are 13 residues in the CDR3. Trimming took off 5 bases at V and 4 bases at J, with 11 bases between the two ends. The CDR3 DNA reads as TGTGCCAGCAGCGAGAGGGTATCCACTGAAGCTTTCTTT. This gives the protein CASSERVSTEAFF. Full variable domain (missing parts from reference TRBV7-2 and TRBJ1-1): GAGVSQSPSNKVTEKGKDVELRCDPISGHTALYWYRQSLGQGLEFLIYFQGNSAPDKSGLPSDRFSAERTGGSVSTLTIQRTQQEDSAVYLCASSERVSTEAFFGQGTRLTVV.

This chain uses TRBV7-9 with TRBJ1-6; 12 positions match TRBD1. The V gene's germline CDR1 is SEHNR and CDR2 FQNEAQ (reference sequence). This CDR3 comprises 16 residues. The junction had 6 bases not matched to a gene; V was cut back by 2 bases and J by 10 bases. In DNA form, the CDR3 reads TGTGCCAGCAGCTTATCCGGGACAGGGGGCGCATCACCCCTCCACTTT. It codes for CASSLSGTGGASPLHF. The full variable domain, with the rest looked up from reference TRBV7-9 and TRBJ1-6, is DTGVSQNPRHKITKRGQNVTFRCDPISEHNRLYWYRQTLGQGPEFLTYFQNEAQLEKSRLLSDRFSAERPKGSFSTLEIQRTEQGDSAMYLCASSLSGTGGASPLHFGNGTRLTVT.

The V gene is TRBV6-1, the J gene TRBJ2-5; D may be TRBD1 (6 bases). Trimming stripped 2 bases from V and 3 bases from J, with 7 bases between. The CDR3 totals 13 residues. Germline-derived CDR1 and CDR2 are MNHNS and SASEGT. CDR3 coding DNA: TGTGCCAGCAGTGAATGGACAGAAGAGACCCAGTACTTC. Amino acid sequence: CASSEWTEETQYF.

J is TRBJ1-6 and V is TRBV11-2; 9 nucleotides match TRBD1. This CDR3 is built from 17 residues. V shed 6 bases, J shed 6 bases, and the junction held 12 bases outside the gene matches. Germline CDR1 and CDR2: SGHAT and FQNNGV. The chain's CDR3 is CASRYTQGAVANSPLHF. CDR3 bases: TGTGCCAGCAGGTACACACAGGGGGCTGTGGCTAATTCACCCCTCCACTTT.

The J gene is TRBJ2-7, the V gene TRBV14; the match to TRBD2 covers 10 bases. The CDR3 runs 15 residues. Trimming took 2 bases from V and 2 from J; bases not matched to a gene: 3. Germline V gene lookup returns CDR1 SGHDN and CDR2 FVKESK. The CDR3 here is CASSQYSGRTYEQYF. The CDR3 nucleotides read TGTGCCAGCAGCCAATATAGCGGGAGGACCTACGAGCAGTACTTC.

The chain links TRBV27 to TRBJ1-1; 8 bases are shared with TRBD1. The CDR3 contains 14 residues. With 3 bases clipped from V and 5 bases from J, the junction kept 5 bases outside the gene matches. From germline, CDR1 is MNHEY and CDR2 SMNVEV (reference sequence). This CDR3 is CASSLYRGGTEAFF. The CDR3 bases are TGTGCCAGCAGTTTGTACAGGGGGGGGACTGAAGCTTTCTTT.

The genes are TRBV30 and TRBJ1-5; TRBD1 might be the D (6 bases). Germline CDR1 GTSNPN, CDR2 SVGIG (reference sequence). The CDR3 spans 14 residues. V gave up 3 bases and J gave up 7 bases, with 16 bases separating them. In DNA, the CDR3 is TGTGCCTGGAGACTACAGGGTTTGGGGCAGCCCCAGCATTTT. Protein sequence: CAWRLQGLGQPQHF.

The J gene is TRBJ1-2, the V gene TRBV4-1; tentative D call: TRBD1 (5 bases). This CDR3 comprises 16 residues. CDR1 and CDR2 from the germline V gene are MGHRA and YSYEKL. V was shortened by 1 base and J by 1 base, with 13 bases between the two germline ends. CDR3 in DNA: TGCGCCAGCAGCCAAGGCAAGGCAGGGAATAACTATGGCTACACCTTC. Protein: CASSQGKAGNNYGYTF.

This chain uses TRBV5-1 with TRBJ1-6, with D uncertain. V gave up 5 bases and J gave up 5 bases, with 11 bases separating them. This CDR3 comprises 14 residues. Per germline, CDR1 SGHRS and CDR2 YFSETQ. Written as DNA, the CDR3 is TGCGCCAGCAGGTGGAGTGGCGATAATTCACCCCTCCACTTT. It yields the protein CASRWSGDNSPLHF.